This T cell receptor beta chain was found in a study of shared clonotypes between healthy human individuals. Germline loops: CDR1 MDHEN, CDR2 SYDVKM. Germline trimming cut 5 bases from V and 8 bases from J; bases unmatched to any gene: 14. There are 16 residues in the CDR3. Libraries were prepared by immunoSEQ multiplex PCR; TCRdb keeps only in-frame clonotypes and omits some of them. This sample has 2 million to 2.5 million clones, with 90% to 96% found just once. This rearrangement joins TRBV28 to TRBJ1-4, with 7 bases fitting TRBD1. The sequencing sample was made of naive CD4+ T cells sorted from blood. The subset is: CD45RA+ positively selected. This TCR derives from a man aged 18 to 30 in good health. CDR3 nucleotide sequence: TGTGCCAGCAGTCCCCACCCCGACAGGGTGAGGGAAAAACTGTTTTTT. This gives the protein CASSPHPDRVREKLFF. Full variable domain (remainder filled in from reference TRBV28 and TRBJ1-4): DVKVTQSSRYLVKRTGEKVFLECVQDMDHENMFWYRQDPGLGLRLIYFSYDVKMKEKGDIPEGYSVSREKKERFSLILESASTNQTSMYLCASSPHPDRVREKLFFGSGTQLSVL.